These 5 T cell receptor beta chains originate from one sample sequenced in a study of somatic mutations in cytotoxic T cells in rheumatoid arthritis (dated by TCRdb to about 2017). To prepare the library, the immunoSEQ multiplex PCR assay was applied. TCRdb mirrors the immuneACCESS table, restricted to in-frame sequences. Some clones are absent from its copies; in checked studies, under half trace to an unresolved V gene, and the reason for the others is unknown. In all, the sample holds 20,000 to 25,000 clones, and approximately 80% of those were seen once. Of the sample, approximately 10% falls within the top ten clones. Sequenced: CD8+ T cells sorted from blood. Every receptor here comes from an adult with rheumatoid arthritis.

The V call is TRBV7-9, the J call TRBJ1-5, with 7 bases that match TRBD1. Unmatched junction bases numbered 3, after V lost 0 bases and J lost 4 bases. Germline loops: CDR1 SEHNR, CDR2 FQNEAQ (reference sequence). This CDR3 region has 15 residues. For the CDR3, the DNA is TGTGCCAGCAGCTTAGCGGGGACAGATAATCAGCCCCAGCATTTT. As protein: CASSLAGTDNQPQHF.

V is TRBV4-1 and J is TRBJ1-1; weak D call: TRBD1 (5 bases). Trimming took off 5 bases at V and 4 bases at J, with 14 bases between the two ends. The CDR3 is made up of 14 amino acids. Germline V gene sequence: CDR1 MGHRA, CDR2 YSYEKL. CDR3 region: CASSFTQGFTEAFF. The CDR3, as DNA: TGCGCCAGCAGCTTCACCCAGGGCTTCACTGAAGCTTTCTTT.

V usage is TRBV6-6 and J usage is TRBJ2-2; 7 bases match TRBD1. V lost 0 bases and J lost 5; bases outside the gene matches: 0. CDR1 and CDR2 from the germline V gene are MNHNY and SVGAGI (reference sequence). The CDR3 sequence is 14 residues long. In DNA form, the CDR3 reads TGTGCCAGCAGTTACTCGACAGGGACCGGGGAGCTGTTTTTT. The encoded protein is CASSYSTGTGELFF.

This clone occurred once. The chain recombines TRBV19 with TRBJ2-7; either TRBD1 or TRBD2 may supply D (5 bases each). Germline V gives CDR1 LNHDA, CDR2 SQIVND (reference sequence). Trimming left V 5 bases short and J 5 bases short, with 16 bases between. The CDR3 totals 14 residues. CDR3 region: CASSGTPGLDEQYF. CDR3 sequence (DNA): TGTGCCAGTAGTGGGACCCCTGGCCTTGACGAGCAGTACTTC.

This clone was counted a single time. The chain is built from TRBV19 and TRBJ1-4; D remains ambiguous. V lost 3 bases and J 8 bases, leaving 16 bases between the germline ends. CDR3 size: 15 residues. Per the germline V gene, CDR1 is LNHDA and CDR2 is SQIVND (reference sequence). CDR3 amino acids: CASSIPGTGDEKLFF. Written as DNA, the CDR3 is TGTGCCAGTAGTATCCCCGGAACGGGAGACGAAAAACTGTTTTTT.